Following are 17 T cell receptor beta chains from one sample sequenced in a study of blood T cells in healthy people across ages. A J-beta primer mix and a sample-barcoded 5' primer were used in a second PCR of about 7 to 12 cycles. TCRdb reprocessed the 5' RACE reads via MiXCR and lists one record per CDR3 protein. The sample holds hundreds of thousands of distinct CDR3 sequences, over 40% seen once. Sequencing input: blood. The receptors come from a man older than 75 in good health.

The chain links TRBV7-9 to TRBJ2-1; the match to TRBD1 covers 9 bases. The CDR3 is 13 amino acids. Germline V gene data show CDR1 as SEHNR and CDR2 as FQNEAQ (reference sequence). The J segment lost 6 bases and the V segment lost 9 bases, leaving 6 bases of the junction unmatched. CDR3 nucleotide sequence: TGTGCCAGTAACAGGGGGCCCCTCAATGAGCAGTTCTTC. It translates to CASNRGPLNEQFF. Full variable domain (outside the CDR3, taken from reference TRBV7-9 and TRBJ2-1): DTGVSQNPRHKITKRGQNVTFRCDPISEHNRLYWYRQTLGQGPEFLTYFQNEAQLEKSRLLSDRFSAERPKGSFSTLEIQRTEQGDSAMYLCASNRGPLNEQFFGPGTRLTVL.

This rearrangement joins TRBV10-1 to TRBJ2-3; TRBD2 matches 8 bases. Germline-derived CDR1 and CDR2 are WNHNN and SYGVQD (reference sequence). The J segment lost 2 bases and the V segment lost 3 bases, leaving 4 bases of the junction unmatched. The CDR3 has 15 residues. This CDR3 reads CASSDGGVFTDTQYF. The CDR3 region has the DNA TGCGCCAGCAGTGACGGGGGGGTCTTCACAGATACGCAGTATTTT.

The V call is TRBV29-1, the J call TRBJ1-1; D is possibly TRBD1 (6 bases). This CDR3 contains 15 residues. V gave up 0 bases and J gave up 8 bases, with 19 bases separating them. Germline V gene data show CDR1 as SQVTM and CDR2 as ANQGSEA. The CDR3 reads CSVEELDSGAREAFF. The CDR3 DNA follows: TGCAGCGTTGAAGAGTTGGACAGCGGGGCGCGGGAAGCTTTCTTT.

The genes are TRBV12-3 or TRBV12-4 and TRBJ1-5; no clear D gene. The CDR3 is 14 amino acids. Trimming removed 3 bases at V and 0 bases at J, with 6 bases between. In nucleotides, the CDR3 is TGTGCCAGCAGTTTTAGCGGTAGCAATCAGCCCCAGCATTTT. Translating gives CASSFSGSNQPQHF.

This clonotype was seen more than once but under ten times. The chain uses TRBV29-1 and TRBJ2-1; D gene unclear. Germline assignment: CDR1 SQVTM and CDR2 ANQGSEA. This CDR3 has 13 amino acids. Between the trimmed V and J ends, which lost 4 bases and 0 bases, there was a span of 7 bases. The CDR3 DNA sequence: TGCAGCGTTGGACGGAGCTCCTACAATGAGCAGTTCTTC. Translated: CSVGRSSYNEQFF.

This chain links TRBV7-2 with TRBJ2-5; 8 positions agree with TRBD1. This CDR3 is 15 amino acids long. CDR1 SGHTA and CDR2 FQGNSA come from the germline V gene. V lost 1 base, J lost 11 bases, and 12 bases stayed unmatched. The CDR3 DNA sequence: TGTGCCAGCAGCTTAGATAGGGGCAGACAGGGGAAGCAGTACTTC. This encodes CASSLDRGRQGKQYF.

The V call is TRBV12-3 or TRBV12-4, the J call TRBJ1-5, with no clear D. The CDR3 covers 13 residues. V lost 2 bases and J lost 2, with 4 bases in between. CDR3 residues: CASSLMGNQPQHF. CDR3 DNA: TGTGCCAGCAGTTTAATGGGCAATCAGCCCCAGCATTTT.

This chain uses TRBV2 with TRBJ1-5; weak D call: TRBD1 (6 bases). Trimming took 2 bases from V and 5 from J, leaving 7 bases between them. The germline gives CDR1 SNHLY, CDR2 FYNNEI. The CDR3 is 13 residues long. The CDR3 loop is CASSEQGHQPQHF. Written as DNA, the CDR3 is TGTGCCAGCAGTGAACAGGGGCATCAGCCCCAGCATTTT.

This clonotype was counted between two and nine times. V usage is TRBV28 and J usage is TRBJ2-2; D possibly corresponds to TRBD2 (6 bases). CDR1 and CDR2 from the germline V gene are MDHEN and SYDVKM. The CDR3 sequence is 14 residues long. The ends were cut back, 6 bases at V and 4 bases at J, with 12 bases in the middle. The CDR3 loop is CASRRLGGTGELFF. Here the CDR3 DNA reads TGTGCCAGCAGGAGACTAGGTGGCACCGGGGAGCTGTTTTTT.

The chain joins TRBV3-1 to TRBJ1-2; the match to TRBD1 covers 10 bases. The CDR3 has 16 residues. The germline V gene has CDR1 LGHDT and CDR2 YNNKEL (reference sequence). V gave up 3 bases and J gave up 7 bases; unmatched junction bases: 11. CDR3 bases: TGTGCCAGCAGCCAGCAATCGGGACAGGGGATGGGTGGCTACACCTTC. Translated: CASSQQSGQGMGGYTF. Using reference TRBV3-1 and TRBJ1-2 for the parts outside the CDR3, the full variable domain is DTAVSQTPKYLVTQMGNDKSIKCEQNLGHDTMYWYKQDSKKFLKIMFSYNNKELIINETVPNRFSPKSPDKAHLNLHINSLELGDSAVYFCASSQQSGQGMGGYTFGSGTRLTVV.

This clonotype was seen only a few times. V usage is TRBV15 and J usage is TRBJ2-2, with D perhaps TRBD1 or TRBD2 (5 bases each). This CDR3 contains 15 residues. Trimming took off 3 bases at V and 2 bases at J, with 10 bases between the two ends. Germline V lookup: CDR1 LNHNV, CDR2 YYDKDF (reference sequence). The CDR3 DNA reads as TGTGCCACCAGCAGTGGGGACGCCAACACCGGGGAGCTGTTTTTT. Translated, it gives CATSSGDANTGELFF.

In nucleotides, the CDR3 is TGTGCCAGCAGCTTAGTGGTCGGGACAGGGGGCACAGATACGCAGTATTTT. Translation gives CASSLVVGTGGTDTQYF. V and J are TRBV7-9 and TRBJ2-3; TRBD1 matches at 10 bases. CDR3 length equals 17 residues. Germline V gene sequence: CDR1 SEHNR, CDR2 FQNEAQ (reference sequence). The V and J ends lost 1 base and 1 base, in that order; junction bases with no gene match: 5.

This sequence joins TRBV6-2 or TRBV6-3 and TRBJ2-3; 8 bases match TRBD1. The CDR3 extends over 15 amino acids. Germline assignment: CDR1 MNHEY and CDR2 SVGEGT. V trimming: 6 bases; J trimming: 1 base; junction bases outside the gene matches: 6. CDR3 nucleotides: TGTGCCAGCAGACGACAGGGGTACCGCACAGATACGCAGTATTTT. Amino acid sequence: CASRRQGYRTDTQYF.

The chain uses TRBV20-1 and TRBJ2-5, with TRBD2 matching 10 bases. CDR3 length: 15 amino acids. CDR1 and CDR2 from the germline V gene are DFQATT and SNEGSKA (reference sequence). V lost 3 bases and J lost 7; bases outside the gene matches: 11. The CDR3 protein is CSARILTSGDGTQYF. DNA of the CDR3: TGCAGTGCTAGGATATTAACTAGCGGGGACGGGACCCAGTACTTC.

The chain has TRBV20-1 and TRBJ2-5, with a tentative D call TRBD1 (6 bases). Germline V lookup: CDR1 DFQATT, CDR2 SNEGSKA (reference sequence). This CDR3 has 13 amino acids. V was trimmed by 3 bases and J by 2 bases, leaving 10 bases between them. The CDR3 DNA is TGCAGTGCTAGCTTAGGACAGCAAGAGACCCAGTACTTC. Amino acids: CSASLGQQETQYF.

J is TRBJ2-5 and V is TRBV20-1, with D unclear. The CDR3 spans 15 residues. Trimming shortened V by 0 bases and J by 10 bases, and 21 bases separated the two germline ends. From germline, CDR1 is DFQATT and CDR2 SNEGSKA (reference sequence). The CDR3 nucleotides are TGCAGTGCTAGAGAACCGCGGTCCCCCCTCAGAATCCAGTACTTC. This codes for CSAREPRSPLRIQYF.

The table lists this clonotype with a few counts. The genes are TRBV6-1 and TRBJ2-1; D is ambiguous. The CDR3 extends over 14 amino acids. Trimming shortened V by 6 bases and J by 7 bases, and 16 bases separated the two germline ends. Germline-derived CDR1 and CDR2 are MNHNS and SASEGT. The CDR3 DNA reads TGTGCCAGCAGGCCTATCGGACGAGATAATGAGCAGTTCTTC. This encodes CASRPIGRDNEQFF.